Below, one T cell receptor beta chain is given with its context. Germline V gene data show CDR1 as WNHNN and CDR2 as SYGVQD (reference sequence). The junction had 7 bases not matched to a gene; V was cut back by 6 bases and J by 4 bases. CDR3 length: 14 amino acids. This entry belongs to a study of shared clonotypes between healthy human individuals. Profiled with immunoSEQ multiplex PCR; TCRdb holds only in-frame clones, not every one. The sample contains around 2.5 million clones, over 85% of which appear only once. The V call is TRBV10-1, the J call TRBJ1-1; 8 bases are shared with TRBD1. The source is a man aged 18 to 29 in good health. Some clones in this sample may be carry-over from other donors' samples. The source material was naive CD4+ T cells from PBMCs. The subset denotes: CD45RA+ positively selected. For the CDR3, the DNA is TGCGCCAGCAGCATAGACAGGGGTGGCACTGAAGCTTTCTTT. As protein: CASSIDRGGTEAFF.